This is a list of T cell receptor beta chains from one sample in a study of CD8 T cells in ankylosing spondylitis. TCRdb re-analysed the 5' RACE reads in MiXCR, keeping a single row per CDR3 protein. The table lists 200,000 to 300,000 distinct CDR3 sequences, more than 20% of them singletons. Specimen: blood, either unsorted or a sorted T cell fraction (not recorded which). These receptors were obtained from a male donor with ankylosing spondylitis or in good health (not recorded which). Each CDR3 is given with its conserved first and last residue. The D gene is left open where the match is weak.

j_gene: TRBJ1-2
v_gene: TRBV6-5
d_gene: TRBD1
CDR3aa: CASSYLGQGYGYTF

j_gene: TRBJ2-7
v_gene: TRBV19
d_gene: TRBD2
CDR3aa: CASSKQAGGTYEQYF

j_gene: TRBJ2-1
v_gene: TRBV7-6
d_gene: TRBD2
CDR3aa: CASSLGQRGRNYNEQFF

j_gene: TRBJ2-1
v_gene: TRBV18
d_gene: NA
CDR3aa: CASSLVVNEQFF

j_gene: TRBJ2-1
v_gene: TRBV6-1
d_gene: NA
CDR3aa: CASRSTTSYEQFF

j_gene: TRBJ1-1
v_gene: TRBV6-7
d_gene: NA
CDR3aa: CATRDSKAFF

j_gene: TRBJ2-3
v_gene: TRBV12-3/TRBV12-4
d_gene: NA
CDR3aa: CASMGLTDTQYF

j_gene: TRBJ2-2
v_gene: TRBV12-3/TRBV12-4
d_gene: NA
CDR3aa: CASSLGHPNTGELFF

j_gene: TRBJ2-1
v_gene: TRBV6-1
d_gene: NA
CDR3aa: CASSRLGRDDEQFF

j_gene: TRBJ2-7
v_gene: TRBV20-1
d_gene: TRBD2
CDR3aa: CSALIAYERGALEQYF

j_gene: TRBJ2-7
v_gene: TRBV20-1
d_gene: TRBD2
CDR3aa: CSARGTSLGPHF

j_gene: TRBJ2-2
v_gene: TRBV5-1
d_gene: NA
CDR3aa: CASSFRPGGELFF

j_gene: TRBJ2-5
v_gene: TRBV2
d_gene: NA
CDR3aa: CASSRTSVKETQYF

j_gene: TRBJ1-2
v_gene: TRBV20-1
d_gene: TRBD1
CDR3aa: CSGGQAPGQGNGYTF

j_gene: TRBJ2-7
v_gene: TRBV5-1
d_gene: NA
CDR3aa: CASSSNGQPYEQYF

j_gene: TRBJ2-1
v_gene: TRBV27
d_gene: TRBD2
CDR3aa: CASSQRGGYNEQFF

j_gene: TRBJ2-5
v_gene: TRBV5-1
d_gene: NA
CDR3aa: CASSIPTGYQETQYF

j_gene: TRBJ2-3
v_gene: TRBV11-2
d_gene: NA
CDR3aa: CASSYYGRTSTDTQYF

j_gene: TRBJ1-5
v_gene: TRBV10-3
d_gene: NA
CDR3aa: CAISELGDSNQPQHF

j_gene: TRBJ2-7
v_gene: TRBV12-3/TRBV12-4
d_gene: NA
CDR3aa: CASTPFRTYEQYF

j_gene: TRBJ2-7
v_gene: TRBV6-5
d_gene: NA
CDR3aa: CASSYGGASPGEQYF

j_gene: TRBJ2-7
v_gene: TRBV20-1
d_gene: NA
CDR3aa: CSASVAGISYEQYF

j_gene: TRBJ2-1
v_gene: TRBV6-4
d_gene: TRBD1
CDR3aa: CASSDQDRPTGEQFF

j_gene: TRBJ2-1
v_gene: TRBV4-2
d_gene: TRBD2
CDR3aa: CASSQRRTSGGYNEQFF

j_gene: TRBJ1-2
v_gene: TRBV6-1
d_gene: NA
CDR3aa: CASRGPGGDGYTF

j_gene: TRBJ2-7
v_gene: TRBV3-1
d_gene: TRBD1
CDR3aa: CASSQDLGQGAYEQYF

j_gene: TRBJ2-3
v_gene: TRBV11-1
d_gene: NA
CDR3aa: CASSLIQEDTQYF

j_gene: TRBJ1-1
v_gene: TRBV20-1
d_gene: NA
CDR3aa: CSASQVYTEAFF

j_gene: TRBJ2-3
v_gene: TRBV29-1
d_gene: NA
CDR3aa: CSVEWGVADTQYF

j_gene: TRBJ1-2
v_gene: TRBV29-1
d_gene: NA
CDR3aa: CSVARVGDYGYTF

j_gene: TRBJ1-5
v_gene: TRBV20-1
d_gene: NA
CDR3aa: CSAQGFNQPQHF

j_gene: TRBJ1-4
v_gene: TRBV27
d_gene: NA
CDR3aa: CASSLGSANEKLFF

j_gene: TRBJ2-7
v_gene: TRBV7-2
d_gene: NA
CDR3aa: CASSPDSASYEQYF

j_gene: TRBJ2-5
v_gene: TRBV10-1
d_gene: NA
CDR3aa: CASSNNLETQYF

j_gene: TRBJ2-7
v_gene: TRBV5-5
d_gene: NA
CDR3aa: CASSYHPGEQYF

j_gene: TRBJ2-3
v_gene: TRBV5-1
d_gene: NA
CDR3aa: CASSLGRAQDTQYF

j_gene: TRBJ2-5
v_gene: TRBV7-2
d_gene: TRBD2
CDR3aa: CASSSMGLADQETQYF

j_gene: TRBJ1-2
v_gene: TRBV2
d_gene: NA
CDR3aa: CASLSNQGIGGYTF

j_gene: TRBJ1-4
v_gene: TRBV6-1
d_gene: NA
CDR3aa: CASSGVLAKKLFF

j_gene: TRBJ2-7
v_gene: TRBV5-5
d_gene: NA
CDR3aa: CASSLFSYYEQYF